This T cell receptor beta chain was recorded in a study of early T cells in non-severe SARS-CoV-2 infection. This clonotype appeared many times. CDR1 is GTSNPN, CDR2 SVGIG, per germline (reference sequence). With 2 bases clipped from V and 1 base from J, the junction kept 1 base outside the gene matches. CDR3 size: 13 residues. TCRdb reanalysed the 5' RACE reads using MiXCR and keeps one entry per CDR3 protein. The table lists 35,000 to 45,000 distinct CDR3 sequences, about 6.5% of them singletons. The chain joins TRBV30 to TRBJ1-1, with 7 bases matching TRBD1. Source: whole blood, taken at baseline. The sequence was collected from an adult who was a healthcare worker with PCR-confirmed SARS-CoV-2 infection or an uninfected control (not recorded which). The CDR3: CAWSRQGNTEAFF. The CDR3 DNA sequence: TGTGCCTGGAGTAGACAGGGGAACACTGAAGCTTTCTTT.